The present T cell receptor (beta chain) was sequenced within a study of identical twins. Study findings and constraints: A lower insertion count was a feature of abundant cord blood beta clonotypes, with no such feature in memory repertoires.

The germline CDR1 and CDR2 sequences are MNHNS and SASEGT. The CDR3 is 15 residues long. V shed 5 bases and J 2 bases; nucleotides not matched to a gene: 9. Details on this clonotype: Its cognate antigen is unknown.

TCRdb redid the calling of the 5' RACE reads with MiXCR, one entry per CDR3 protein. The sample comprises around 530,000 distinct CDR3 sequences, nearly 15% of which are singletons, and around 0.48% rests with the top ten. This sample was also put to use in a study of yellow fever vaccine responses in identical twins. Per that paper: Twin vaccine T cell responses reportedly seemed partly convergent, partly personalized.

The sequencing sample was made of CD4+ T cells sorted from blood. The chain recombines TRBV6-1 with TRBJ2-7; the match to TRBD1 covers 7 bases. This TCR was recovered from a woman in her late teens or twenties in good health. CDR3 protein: CASSRYRGIPYEQYF. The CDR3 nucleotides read TGTGCCAGCAGTAGATACAGGGGCATCCCCTACGAGCAGTACTTC.